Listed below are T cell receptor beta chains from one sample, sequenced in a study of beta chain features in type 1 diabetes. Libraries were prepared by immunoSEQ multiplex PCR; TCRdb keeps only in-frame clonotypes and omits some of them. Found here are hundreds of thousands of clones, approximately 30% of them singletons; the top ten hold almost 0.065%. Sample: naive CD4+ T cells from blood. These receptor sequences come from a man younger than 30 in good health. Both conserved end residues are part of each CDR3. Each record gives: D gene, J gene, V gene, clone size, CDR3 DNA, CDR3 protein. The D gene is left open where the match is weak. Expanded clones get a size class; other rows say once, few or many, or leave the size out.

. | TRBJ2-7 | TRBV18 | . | TGTGCCAGCTCACCGGGGGTGTCCTACGAGCAGTACTTC | CASSPGVSYEQYF
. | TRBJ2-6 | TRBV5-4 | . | TGTGCCAGCAGCTTCAGCGGCCCTGGGGCCAACGTCCTGACTTTC | CASSFSGPGANVLTF
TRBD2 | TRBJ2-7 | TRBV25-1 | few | TGTGCCAGCAGTGAATATGGTAGTAGCGGGATCTACGAGCAGTACTTC | CASSEYGSSGIYEQYF
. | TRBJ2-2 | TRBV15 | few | TGTGCCACCAGCAGAGACCAGGCCGGGGAGCTGTTTTTT | CATSRDQAGELFF
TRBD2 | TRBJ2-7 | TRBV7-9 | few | TGTGCCAGCAGCTTTCTAGCGGGAGGGCGAAGCTCCTACGAGCAGTACTTC | CASSFLAGGRSSYEQYF
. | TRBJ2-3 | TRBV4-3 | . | TGCGCCAGCAGCCAAGAGCCAGCTAGCACAGATACGCAGTATTTT | CASSQEPASTDTQYF
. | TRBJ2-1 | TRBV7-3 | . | TGTGCCAGCAGCAAATCGAGCGGGCGAGGCGATGAGCAGTTCTTC | CASSKSSGRGDEQFF
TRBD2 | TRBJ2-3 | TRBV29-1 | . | TGCAGCGTTGCGGCGGGAGAAACGGGAGATACGCAGTATTTT | CSVAAGETGDTQYF
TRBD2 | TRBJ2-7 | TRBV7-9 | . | TGTGCCAGCAGCTCGAGGCGACTTGGGCTAGCGGGTATGTACGAGCAGTACTTC | CASSSRRLGLAGMYEQYF
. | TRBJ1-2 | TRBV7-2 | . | TGTGCCAGCAGCTTATCCTCGGGACAATCGTATGGCTACACCTTC | CASSLSSGQSYGYTF
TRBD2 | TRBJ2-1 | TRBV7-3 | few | TGTGCCAGCACCGTACTAGCGGGAGAGTCTGAGCAGTTCTTC | CASTVLAGESEQFF
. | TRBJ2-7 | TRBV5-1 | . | TGCGCCAGCAGCCCTGGTGGCAACTACGAGCAGTACTTC | CASSPGGNYEQYF
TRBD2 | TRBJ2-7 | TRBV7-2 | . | TGTGCCAGCAGCCCGGCGGGGGGTACCCAGTACTTC | CASSPAGGTQYF
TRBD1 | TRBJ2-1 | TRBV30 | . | TGTGCCTGGAAAGGGGGCCGCAATGAGCAGTTCTTC | CAWKGGRNEQFF
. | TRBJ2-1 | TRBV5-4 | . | TGTGCCAGCACCGAGACAGGGAGGTCCTACAATGAGCAGTTCTTC | CASTETGRSYNEQFF
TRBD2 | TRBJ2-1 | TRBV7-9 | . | TGTGCCAGCAGCCGGACTAGCGGCAACTACAATGAGCAGTTCTTC | CASSRTSGNYNEQFF
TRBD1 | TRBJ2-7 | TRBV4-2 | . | TGTGCCAGCAGCCAAAAGGGGACAGCCCTGGAGCAGTACTTC | CASSQKGTALEQYF
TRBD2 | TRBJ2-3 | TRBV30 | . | TGTGCCTGGAGTTCCCCTAGCGGGCGTGACACAGATACGCAGTATTTT | CAWSSPSGRDTDTQYF
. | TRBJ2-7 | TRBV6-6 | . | TGTGCCAGCAGTTACGACGGCGACAGCTCCTACGAGCAGTACTTC | CASSYDGDSSYEQYF
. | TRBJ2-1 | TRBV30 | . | TGTGCCTGGAGTGTACGTGTTCTAGGGGGTGAGCAGTTCTTC | CAWSVRVLGGEQFF
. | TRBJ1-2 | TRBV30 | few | TGTGCCTGGAGTGTACCCGCTAACTATGGCTACACCTTC | CAWSVPANYGYTF